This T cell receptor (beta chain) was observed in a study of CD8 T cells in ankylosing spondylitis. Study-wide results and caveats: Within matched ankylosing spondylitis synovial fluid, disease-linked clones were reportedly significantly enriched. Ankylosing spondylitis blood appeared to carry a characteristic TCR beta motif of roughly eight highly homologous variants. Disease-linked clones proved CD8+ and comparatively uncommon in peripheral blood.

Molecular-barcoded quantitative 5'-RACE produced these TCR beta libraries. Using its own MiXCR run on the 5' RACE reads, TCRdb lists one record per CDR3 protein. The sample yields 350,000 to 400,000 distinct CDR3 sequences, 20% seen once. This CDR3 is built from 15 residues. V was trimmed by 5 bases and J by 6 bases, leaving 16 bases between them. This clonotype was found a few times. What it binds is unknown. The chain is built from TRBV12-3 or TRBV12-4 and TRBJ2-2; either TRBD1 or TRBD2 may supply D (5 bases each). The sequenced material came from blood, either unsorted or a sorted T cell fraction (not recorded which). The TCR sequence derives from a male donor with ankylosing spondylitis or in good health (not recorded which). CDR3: CASSGGVYGAGELFF. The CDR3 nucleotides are TGTGCCAGCAGTGGGGGAGTCTATGGGGCCGGGGAGCTGTTTTTT.